This TCR beta chain was sequenced in a study of cytomegalovirus exposure and HLA in healthy donors. The study ran its PCR with 60 Vbeta and 13 Jbeta primers. Profiled with immunoSEQ multiplex PCR; TCRdb holds only in-frame clones, not every one. The sample has about 160,000 clones, about 80% seen once. CDR3 length equals 15 residues. CDR1 is MGHDK and CDR2 is SYGVNS in the germline V gene. J gave up 5 bases and V 5 bases, and 8 bases lay outside the gene matches. This sequence originates from a man aged 30 to 39 in good health and CMV-seropositive. V is TRBV25-1 and J is TRBJ2-5; 10 nucleotides line up with TRBD1. The sample was PBMCs. CDR3 nucleotides: TGTGCCAGCAGTTCGTCGGGACAGGGGCTTGAGACCCAGTACTTC. Translation: CASSSSGQGLETQYF.